This T cell receptor (beta chain) was documented in a study of blood T cells in healthy people across ages. Broader study findings: Estimated diversity across one million T cells was deemed an underestimate.

This clonotype was counted a few times. Its cognate antigen is unknown. V lost 5 bases, J lost 2 bases, and 6 bases stayed unmatched. The CDR3 runs to 15 residues. Germline V lookup: CDR1 SGHTA, CDR2 FQGNSA. Using a J-beta primer mix together with a sample-barcoded 5' primer, a second PCR was run for 7 to 11 cycles. TCRdb reanalysed the 5' RACE reads using MiXCR and keeps one entry per CDR3 protein. The repertoire holds about 1.1 million distinct CDR3 sequences, with around two fifths as singletons. The sequenced sample consisted of blood. This receptor was taken from a man aged 18 to 29 in good health. This chain uses TRBV7-2 with TRBJ1-5; 7 positions match TRBD1. The CDR3 spells CASSRDRAGNQPQHF. The CDR3 DNA reads as TGTGCCAGCAGCCGCGACAGGGCAGGCAATCAGCCCCAGCATTTT.